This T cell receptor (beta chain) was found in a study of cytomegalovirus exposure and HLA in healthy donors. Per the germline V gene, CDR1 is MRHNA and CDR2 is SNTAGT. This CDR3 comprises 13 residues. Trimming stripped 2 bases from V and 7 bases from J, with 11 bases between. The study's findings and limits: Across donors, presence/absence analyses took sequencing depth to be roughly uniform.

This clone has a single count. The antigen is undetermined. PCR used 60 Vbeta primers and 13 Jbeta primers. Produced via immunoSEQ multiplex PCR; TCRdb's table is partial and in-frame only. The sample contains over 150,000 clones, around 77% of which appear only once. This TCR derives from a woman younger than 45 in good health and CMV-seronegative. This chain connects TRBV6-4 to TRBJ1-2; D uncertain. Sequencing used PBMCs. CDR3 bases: TGTGCCAGCAGTGACCCGCGGGGATTTGGCTACACCTTC. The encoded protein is CASSDPRGFGYTF.